A single sample gave rise to the 14 T cell receptor beta chains below, sequenced in a study of blood T cell repertoires in COVID-19. Sequencing used immunoSEQ multiplex PCR; TCRdb keeps in-frame clones, though not all of them. The sample includes more than 45,000 clones, 90% to 95% of them seen just once. The sequenced sample consisted of peripheral blood. The receptors originated from a woman aged 80 or older with acute or convalescent COVID-19.

The J gene is TRBJ1-5, the V gene TRBV7-8, with TRBD1 matching 10 bases. Germline V gene lookup returns CDR1 SGHVS and CDR2 FQNEAQ. The CDR3 covers 17 residues. The V gene end was trimmed by 5 bases and the J gene end by 4 bases; junction bases not matched to a gene: 11. CDR3 DNA sequence: TGTGCCAGCAGCCCAACCCGAGGGACAGGGGTTAATCAGCCCCAGCATTTT. Protein product: CASSPTRGTGVNQPQHF.

This clone was recorded once. The chain combines TRBV7-9 with TRBJ1-2, with D hard to call. Germline loops: CDR1 SEHNR, CDR2 FQNEAQ (reference sequence). With 4 bases removed from V and 7 bases from J, the gap between germline ends came to 16 bases. This CDR3 has 14 amino acids. CDR3 amino acids: CASSSGHIGAGYTF. The CDR3 DNA reads TGTGCCAGCAGCTCGGGTCATATCGGCGCTGGCTACACCTTC.

The chain combines TRBV27 with TRBJ1-5; D is possibly TRBD1 (6 bases). V was cut by 2 bases and J by 2 bases, with 19 bases left in between. Per the germline V gene, CDR1 is MNHEY and CDR2 is SMNVEV (reference sequence). The CDR3 has 18 amino acids. CDR3 nucleotide sequence: TGTGCCAGCAGTTTAAAGGGGGTCATGGCACGCCGCAATCAGCCCCAGCATTTT. This translates into CASSLKGVMARRNQPQHF.

The chain links TRBV24-1 to TRBJ2-4; 10 nucleotides match TRBD1. The junction had 5 bases not matched to a gene; V was cut back by 7 bases and J by 6 bases. CDR1 is KGHDR and CDR2 is SFDVKD in the germline V gene. The CDR3 is made up of 14 amino acids. The CDR3 region has the DNA TGTGCCACCAGCTCGGGACAGGGGACAAACATTCAGTACTTC. This codes for CATSSGQGTNIQYF.

V and J are TRBV5-1 and TRBJ1-1; perhaps TRBD1 as D (5 bases). There are 16 residues in the CDR3. Trimming stripped 3 bases from V and 2 bases from J, with 17 bases between. Germline lookup yields CDR1 SGHRS and CDR2 YFSETQ. The CDR3 spells CASSSPRLGGNTEAFF. Written as DNA, the CDR3 is TGCGCCAGCAGCTCGCCCCGTCTGGGGGGAAACACTGAAGCTTTCTTT.

This chain connects TRBV19 to TRBJ1-5; weak D call: TRBD1 (6 bases). The length of the CDR3 is 14 residues. V was shortened by 8 bases and J by 4 bases, with 15 bases between the two germline ends. The germline CDR1 and CDR2 sequences are LNHDA and SQIVND (reference sequence). CDR3 sequence reads: CASSYRVGNQPQHF. CDR3 bases: TGTGCCAGTTCCTACAGGGTTGGTAATCAGCCCCAGCATTTT. Together with reference TRBV19 and TRBJ1-5, the CDR3 gives the full variable domain: DGGITQSPKYLFRKEGQNVTLSCEQNLNHDAMYWYRQDPGQGLRLIYYSQIVNDFQKGDIAEGYSVSREKKESFPLTVTSAQKNPTAFYLCASSYRVGNQPQHFGDGTRLSIL.

The V call is TRBV12-5, the J call TRBJ2-3; possibly TRBD1 for D (5 bases). Trimming removed 1 base from V and 0 bases from J, with 11 bases in between. The CDR3 has 16 residues. The germline CDR1 and CDR2 sequences are LGHNT and FRNRAP. The CDR3 loop is CASGLGPDISTDTQYF. CDR3 sequence (DNA): TGTGCTAGTGGTTTGGGCCCGGACATTAGCACAGATACGCAGTATTTT.

The chain is built from TRBV6-5 and TRBJ2-1; 12 bases map to TRBD2. CDR3 length equals 16 residues. After removal of 4 bases from V and 9 bases from J, the junction contained 10 bases not matched to a gene. Germline CDR1 is MNHEY and CDR2 is SVGAGI. The CDR3 region has the DNA TGTGCCAGCAGTTTCCAAGGACTAGCGGGGCTGAGTGAGCAGTTCTTC. It codes for CASSFQGLAGLSEQFF.

This sequence joins TRBV3-1 (or the pseudogene TRBV3-2) and TRBJ2-3, with 7 bases that match TRBD2. CDR1 and CDR2 (germline): LGHDT, YNNKEL (reference sequence). This CDR3 spans 18 amino acids. V lost 1 base to trimming and J lost 5 bases; unmatched junction nucleotides: 15. Written as DNA, the CDR3 is TGTGCCAGCAGCCAAGTCCTTCTAGCGGACCCCCGGGGAGATACGCAGTATTTT. This translates into CASSQVLLADPRGDTQYF.

This clone was observed once. V usage is TRBV5-1 and J usage is TRBJ2-3; no clear D gene. The CDR3 spans 15 residues. Looked up from germline, CDR1 is SGHRS and CDR2 is YFSETQ. Trimming left V 4 bases short and J 0 bases short, with 12 bases between. This CDR3 is CASSRGDPSTDTQYF. The CDR3 DNA is TGCGCCAGCAGCAGAGGTGACCCTAGCACAGATACGCAGTATTTT.

The chain recombines TRBV5-4 with TRBJ2-2, with 8 positions matching TRBD2. V gave up 0 bases and J gave up 5 bases; unmatched junction bases: 6. This CDR3 region has 16 residues. The germline gives CDR1 SGHNT, CDR2 YYREEE (reference sequence). CDR3 in DNA: TGTGCCAGCAGCTTGGCCGGGACTAGGAGTACCGGGGAGCTGTTTTTT. It translates to CASSLAGTRSTGELFF.

The rearrangement uses TRBV7-9 and TRBJ2-2; possible D gene TRBD2, 5 bases. The CDR3 spans 16 residues. Trimming shortened V by 3 bases and J by 0 bases, and 11 bases separated the two germline ends. CDR1 and CDR2 from the germline V gene are SEHNR and FQNEAQ (reference sequence). This CDR3 is CASSFLDSPNTGELFF. DNA of the CDR3: TGTGCCAGCAGCTTCCTGGACTCGCCGAACACCGGGGAGCTGTTTTTT.

The chain combines TRBV3-1 (or the pseudogene TRBV3-2) with TRBJ2-2; 8 bases line up with TRBD2. CDR3 length equals 16 residues. In germline, CDR1 is LGHDT, CDR2 YNNKEL (reference sequence). With V trimmed by 2 bases and J by 6 bases, 8 bases remained unmatched. The chain's CDR3 is CASSQPGLVIPGELFF. CDR3 DNA sequence: TGTGCCAGCAGCCAACCGGGACTAGTAATTCCCGGGGAGCTGTTTTTT.

The CDR3 DNA is TGTGCCCAATCGAGGGGGCTGAACACTGAAGCTTTCTTT. Translation gives CAQSRGLNTEAFF. The rearrangement uses TRBV30 and TRBJ1-1, with TRBD1 matching over 7 bases. After removal of 8 bases from V and 0 bases from J, the junction contained 6 bases not matched to a gene. Germline V gene data show CDR1 as GTSNPN and CDR2 as SVGIG (reference sequence). This CDR3 has 13 amino acids.